This TCR beta chain was obtained from a study of preoperative IRX-2 immunotherapy in early breast cancer. Treatment meaning: preoperative locoregional IRX-2 cytokine immunotherapy. Patients received preoperative, locoregional IRX-2 cytokine immunotherapy in a phase Ib study. Measured with immunoSEQ multiplex PCR; TCRdb has only the in-frame clones, and not every one. The sample consists of approximately 24,000 clones, 70% to 90% of them appearing once. The CDR3 extends over 14 amino acids. The genes are TRBV22-1 and TRBJ2-7; the table's D gene call, TRBD1, was not cross checked with the DNA. TRBV22-1 is a known pseudogene. The sample here was lymph node tissue, taken after IRX-2 immunotherapy. The sequence derives from a human donor with breast cancer. For the CDR3, the DNA is TGTGCCAGCAGTACCCGGACAGGGTATTACGAGCAGTACGTC. Residues: CASSTRTGYYEQYV.